This TCR beta chain was obtained from a study of neurological immune-mediated disorders. Whole-study results and caveats: Phylogenetic grouping assigned the repertoires of 18 of 34 multiple sclerosis patients to a single related-CDR3 cluster, representing a possible signature.

V gave up 6 bases and J gave up 5 bases, with 14 bases separating them. From germline, CDR1 is MNHEY and CDR2 SVGAGI. This CDR3 is 14 amino acids long. 5'RACE with 10-nucleotide random UMIs produced the cDNA. The yield of each sequencing run was over 200 million TCR-beta sequences from 15-18 subjects. TCRdb redid the calling of the 5' RACE reads with MiXCR, one entry per CDR3 protein. The table lists about 70,000 distinct CDR3 sequences, roughly 4.9% of them singletons. Unsorted libraries used 2 million PBMCs kept at -80 degrees C. This clonotype was observed at least ten times. The antigen is unknown. Sequenced sample: PBMCs. V usage is TRBV6-5 and J usage is TRBJ2-1; possibly TRBD1 for D (6 bases). The TCR was taken from a woman aged 70-85 years with multiple sclerosis. CDR3 region: CASRFRGDDNEQFF. The CDR3 region has the DNA TGTGCCAGCAGATTCAGGGGTGACGACAATGAGCAGTTCTTC.